The next 20 T cell receptor beta chains were all read from a single sample in a study of blood T cell repertoires in COVID-19. Assay: immunoSEQ multiplex PCR; the TCRdb copy retains only in-frame clones and omits some. The top ten hold around 4% of the sample, which has 200,000 to 250,000 clones, 80% to 90% seen once. Sequencing used PBMCs or T cells enriched from blood (not recorded which). These receptors all stem from a woman in her thirties or forties with acute COVID-19.

This chain uses TRBV7-9 with TRBJ2-7, with a tentative D call TRBD2 (6 bases). Trimming stripped 8 bases from V and 5 bases from J, with 10 bases between. CDR1 SEHNR and CDR2 FQNEAQ come from the germline V gene (reference sequence). The CDR3 extends over 11 amino acids. CDR3 loop: CASASVDEQYF. Written as DNA, the CDR3 is TGTGCCAGCGCTAGCGTGGACGAGCAGTACTTC. The full variable domain, with the rest looked up from reference TRBV7-9 and TRBJ2-7, is DTGVSQNPRHKITKRGQNVTFRCDPISEHNRLYWYRQTLGQGPEFLTYFQNEAQLEKSRLLSDRFSAERPKGSFSTLEIQRTEQGDSAMYLCASASVDEQYFGPGTRLTVT.

This clone has a single count. This chain joins TRBV7-3 and TRBJ2-1; tentative D call: TRBD2 (6 bases). The V end lost 5 bases, the J end lost 9 bases, and 20 bases lay between the germline ends. CDR1 is SGHTA, CDR2 FQGTGA, per germline. This CDR3 is 15 amino acids long. The CDR3 region has the DNA TGTGCCAGCAGCGCCCGACTAGGAAGCCGCGGTGAGCAGTTCTTC. It codes for CASSARLGSRGEQFF.

V is TRBV19 and J is TRBJ2-7; 8 bases line up with TRBD1. CDR1 and CDR2 from the germline V gene are LNHDA and SQIVND (reference sequence). The CDR3 has 15 residues. The V segment lost 5 bases and the J segment 2 bases; nucleotides outside the gene matches: 8. CDR3 coding DNA: TGTGCCAGTAGTGGTGTATGGACAGGGACCTACGAGCAGTACTTC. Encoded protein: CASSGVWTGTYEQYF.

The rearrangement uses TRBV6-5 and TRBJ1-1, with TRBD1 identical over 9 bases. The germline CDR1 and CDR2 sequences are MNHEY and SVGAGI. CDR3 length equals 13 residues. The V segment lost 7 bases and the J segment 6 bases; nucleotides outside the gene matches: 6. The CDR3 spells CASIPRQGAEAFF. In nucleotides, the CDR3 is TGTGCCAGCATACCCCGACAGGGGGCTGAAGCTTTCTTT.

This chain uses TRBV7-9 with TRBJ2-2; the match to TRBD1 covers 7 bases. Germline values: CDR1 SEHNR, CDR2 FQNEAQ (reference sequence). V lost 4 bases, J lost 4 bases, and 3 bases stayed unmatched. The CDR3 length is 14 residues. The CDR3 sequence: CASSSRDSTGELFF. Written as DNA, the CDR3 is TGTGCCAGCAGCTCACGGGACAGCACCGGGGAGCTGTTTTTT.

The chain carries TRBV7-8 and TRBJ1-2; TRBD1 matches at 9 bases. Looked up from germline, CDR1 is SGHVS and CDR2 is FQNEAQ. The CDR3 runs to 16 residues. J was trimmed by 4 bases and V by 4 bases; bases with no gene match: 10. DNA for the CDR3: TGTGCCAGCAGCTCTCTGGGACAGGGACTAGGCTATGGCTACACCTTC. Encoded protein: CASSSLGQGLGYGYTF.

The chain links TRBV19 to TRBJ2-7; 7 nucleotides match TRBD1. The CDR3 consists of 15 residues. The V gene's germline CDR1 is LNHDA and CDR2 SQIVND (reference sequence). With 1 base clipped from V and 0 bases from J, the junction kept 3 bases outside the gene matches. The CDR3 here is CASSIGGQSSYEQYF. The DNA for the CDR3 is TGTGCCAGTAGTATAGGGGGACAGAGCTCCTACGAGCAGTACTTC.

The chain joins TRBV29-1 to TRBJ1-4; tentative D call: TRBD1 (5 bases). V dropped 7 bases and J dropped 7 bases, with 19 bases sitting between them. In germline, CDR1 is SQVTM, CDR2 ANQGSEA. CDR3 length: 14 amino acids. CDR3 sequence: CSARRGGNGEKLFF. For the CDR3, the DNA is TGCAGCGCCCGACGGGGGGGAAATGGTGAAAAACTGTTTTTT.

This clone has a single count. This sequence joins TRBV18 and TRBJ2-1; 8 bases line up with TRBD2. The CDR3 has 15 residues. The trim removed 4 bases at V and 0 bases at J, leaving 2 bases unmatched. Germline loops: CDR1 KGHSH, CDR2 LQKENI. The CDR3 region has the DNA TGTGCCAGCTCACGAAGCGGGAGCTCCTACAATGAGCAGTTCTTC. Protein sequence: CASSRSGSSYNEQFF.

The rearrangement uses TRBV24-1 and TRBJ1-6, with 10 bases fitting TRBD1. After removal of 4 bases from V and 9 bases from J, the junction contained 2 bases not matched to a gene. Germline V gene data show CDR1 as KGHDR and CDR2 as SFDVKD. This CDR3 is 14 amino acids long. The CDR3: CATSDGQGGSPLHF. CDR3 bases: TGTGCCACCAGTGACGGACAGGGGGGTTCACCCCTCCACTTT.

The chain couples TRBV18 to TRBJ1-1, with TRBD1 as a possible D gene (5 bases). The CDR3 runs 14 residues. Germline-derived CDR1 and CDR2 are KGHSH and LQKENI. Trimming took 6 bases from V and 3 from J, leaving 14 bases between them. The CDR3 nucleotides read TGTGCCAGCTCCCCGAGCGCGGGGGACACTGAAGCTTTCTTT. Its protein is CASSPSAGDTEAFF.

This chain connects TRBV30 to TRBJ2-1, with 12 bases identical to TRBD2. V gave up 3 bases and J gave up 16 bases; unmatched junction bases: 7. CDR3 length: 12 amino acids. Germline V CDR1 and CDR2: GTSNPN, SVGIG (reference sequence). The CDR3 bases are TGTGCCTGGAGCGCGACTAGCGGGAGATTTTTCTTC. As protein: CAWSATSGRFFF.

The chain is built from TRBV11-2 and TRBJ2-2; TRBD1 is a possible D gene (8 bases). V was shortened by 5 bases and J by 7 bases, with 14 bases between the two germline ends. Per germline, CDR1 SGHAT and CDR2 FQNNGV. CDR3 length: 14 residues. The CDR3 sequence is CASSRTGRVGELFF. DNA for the CDR3: TGTGCCAGCAGCCGGACAGGGAGGGTCGGGGAGCTGTTTTTT.

V and J are TRBV4-3 and TRBJ2-1; 10 bases fit TRBD1. Germline CDR1 is LGHNA and CDR2 is YSLEER. CDR3 length: 16 amino acids. Trimming took 0 bases from V and 9 from J; bases not matched to a gene: 8. The DNA for the CDR3 is TGCGCCAGCAGCCAAGAGGGGACAGGGGTTGGTGGTGAGCAGTTCTTC. Protein: CASSQEGTGVGGEQFF.

The V call is TRBV19, the J call TRBJ1-1; no clear D. Germline V gene data show CDR1 as LNHDA and CDR2 as SQIVND (reference sequence). The CDR3 sequence is 13 residues long. Deletions cut 6 bases from V and 0 bases from J, with 8 bases between. The CDR3 protein is CASRARVNTEAFF. The CDR3 DNA is TGTGCCAGTAGGGCACGGGTGAACACTGAAGCTTTCTTT.

This chain joins TRBV12-5 and TRBJ1-2; 7 bases fit TRBD1. The CDR3 is 14 amino acids. Germline loops: CDR1 LGHNT, CDR2 FRNRAP. V lost 3 bases to trimming and J lost 4 bases; unmatched junction nucleotides: 5. DNA of the CDR3: TGTGCTAGTGGTTTATTGGGACAGCCCTATGGCTACACCTTC. Translation: CASGLLGQPYGYTF.

J is TRBJ2-1 and V is TRBV3-1 (or the pseudogene TRBV3-2); possibly TRBD2 for D (6 bases). Trimming removed 1 base at V and 0 bases at J, with 16 bases between. CDR1 is LGHDT, CDR2 YNNKEL, per germline (reference sequence). CDR3 length: 18 amino acids. The CDR3 region has the DNA TGTGCCAGCAGCCAAGGTTGGTTCGGGGGTAGCTCCTACAATGAGCAGTTCTTC. This sequence encodes CASSQGWFGGSSYNEQFF.

V gene TRBV27 combines with J gene TRBJ1-5; D gene uncertain. The V end lost 5 bases, the J end lost 0 bases, and 5 bases lay between the germline ends. Germline V CDR1 and CDR2: MNHEY, SMNVEV (reference sequence). The CDR3 is 13 amino acids. As DNA, the CDR3 is TGTGCCAGCAGTGTAAATAGCAATCAGCCCCAGCATTTT. Protein: CASSVNSNQPQHF.

The V call is TRBV7-9, the J call TRBJ2-7; possibly TRBD2 for D (6 bases). The CDR3 consists of 14 residues. Trimming stripped 0 bases from V and 3 bases from J, with 9 bases between. Per the germline V gene, CDR1 is SEHNR and CDR2 is FQNEAQ (reference sequence). CDR3 sequence reads: CASSLAGLSYEQYF. CDR3 nucleotide sequence: TGTGCCAGCAGCTTAGCGGGACTCAGCTACGAGCAGTACTTC.

The chain carries TRBV10-3 and TRBJ2-5; 11 bases fit TRBD2. This CDR3 has 13 amino acids. The V gene's germline CDR1 is ENHRY and CDR2 SYGVKD. J gave up 2 bases and V 8 bases, and 1 base lay outside the gene matches. For the CDR3, the DNA is TGTGCCATCGGGACTAGCGGACAAGAGACCCAGTACTTC. It codes for CAIGTSGQETQYF.